These 20 T cell receptor beta chains were sequenced from one sample in a study of liver allograft versus peripheral blood T cells. Turning to the study itself: Within transplanted livers, the T cell receptor repertoires were examined and compared against the repertoires present in the peripheral blood of liver transplant recipients.

Using its own MiXCR run on the reads, TCRdb lists one record per CDR3 protein. Here the sample spans 10,000 or so distinct CDR3 sequences, about a fifth being singletons. The receptors stem from a human patient who had a liver transplant. Some T cells may trace back to the graft donor.

This clonotype was found a few times. The CDR3 sequence: CATLQGQDQPQHF. CDR3 nucleotides: TGTGCCACCCTACAGGGACAAGATCAGCCCCAGCATTTT. The chain links TRBV6-6 to TRBJ1-5; possible D gene TRBD1, 6 bases. Between the trimmed V and J ends, which lost 10 bases and 5 bases, there was a span of 15 bases. Germline loops: CDR1 MNHNY, CDR2 SVGAGI (reference sequence). The CDR3 is 13 amino acids.

This clonotype rates as medium-sized (0.01 to 0.1%). The CDR3: CSVEAGVGDEQFF. For the CDR3, the DNA is TGCAGCGTTGAAGCGGGGGTCGGGGATGAGCAGTTCTTC. This chain uses TRBV29-1 with TRBJ2-1; perhaps TRBD2 as D (6 bases). The CDR3 has 13 amino acids. Germline values: CDR1 SQVTM, CDR2 ANQGSEA. Trimming shortened V by 1 base and J by 8 bases, and 12 bases separated the two germline ends.

This clonotype was counted a few times. The chain is built from TRBV12-3 or TRBV12-4 and TRBJ1-2, with no clear D. The CDR3 loop spans 14 amino acids. The ends were cut back, 6 bases at V and 7 bases at J, with 18 bases in the middle. The CDR3 region has the DNA TGTGCCAGCAGCCCGGACCTTCGCAGCATTGGCTACACCTTC. It codes for CASSPDLRSIGYTF.

The V gene is TRBV7-2, the J gene TRBJ2-5, with 8 bases aligning to TRBD1. CDR1 SGHTA and CDR2 FQGNSA come from the germline V gene. With V trimmed by 3 bases and J by 1 base, 7 bases remained unmatched. The CDR3 sequence is 16 residues long. CDR3 in amino acids: CASSFLDRATQETQYF. The CDR3 coding sequence is TGTGCCAGCAGCTTCCTGGACAGGGCAACCCAAGAGACCCAGTACTTC.

By sample share, this clonotype is medium-sized (0.01 to 0.1%). CDR3 in DNA: TGTGCCACCAGCAGAGATTCTGGCCCGCATTCACCCCTCCACTTT. Protein product: CATSRDSGPHSPLHF. The rearrangement uses TRBV15 and TRBJ1-6; no definite D call. The CDR3 extends over 15 amino acids. Trimming shortened V by 0 bases and J by 8 bases, and 11 bases separated the two germline ends. CDR1 and CDR2 (germline): LNHNV, YYDKDF (reference sequence).

There are many counts of this clonotype. The CDR3 here is CASSLFQSEAFF. The CDR3 DNA is TGTGCCAGCAGCTTATTTCAGTCTGAAGCTTTCTTT. The gene calls are TRBV7-9 and TRBJ1-1; D is uncertain. There are 12 residues in the CDR3. The germline gives CDR1 SEHNR, CDR2 FQNEAQ (reference sequence). Trimming removed 2 bases at V and 6 bases at J, with 7 bases between.

The V and J genes are TRBV5-4 and TRBJ1-6, with D perhaps matching TRBD1 (5 bases). The CDR3 is made up of 15 amino acids. The germline V gene encodes CDR1 SGHNT and CDR2 YYREEE (reference sequence). The ends were cut back, 0 bases at V and 5 bases at J, with 9 bases in the middle. DNA for the CDR3: TGTGCCAGCAGCTTGGGACAGAGAGATAATTCACCCCTCCACTTT. Protein: CASSLGQRDNSPLHF.

This clonotype was seen a handful of times. The V gene is TRBV6-1, the J gene TRBJ2-2; tentatively, D is TRBD1 (5 bases). The CDR3 is 16 amino acids. CDR1 MNHNS and CDR2 SASEGT come from the germline V gene. Trimming cost V 6 bases and J 6 bases, with 20 bases left between them. The CDR3 region is CASSPKGRGWSGELFF. CDR3 DNA sequence: TGTGCCAGCAGCCCCAAGGGGCGCGGTTGGTCCGGGGAGCTGTTTTTT.

The V and J genes are TRBV11-2 and TRBJ2-6; 7 nucleotides align to TRBD2. This CDR3 has 18 residues. Germline V lookup: CDR1 SGHAT, CDR2 FQNNGV. With V trimmed by 5 bases and J by 0 bases, 10 bases remained unmatched. For the CDR3, the DNA is TGTGCCAGCAGCCCAATGGGGGGGTATTTCTCTGGGGCCAACGTCCTGACTTTC. It codes for CASSPMGGYFSGANVLTF.

This clonotype was found a few times. The chain uses TRBV20-1 and TRBJ1-5; D is unresolved. Trimming shortened V by 3 bases and J by 5 bases, and 8 bases separated the two germline ends. CDR1 and CDR2 (germline): DFQATT, SNEGSKA (reference sequence). This CDR3 has 12 amino acids. This CDR3 is CSASERDQPQHF. The CDR3 DNA follows: TGCAGTGCTAGCGAACGAGATCAGCCCCAGCATTTT.

Judged by abundance, this clonotype is medium-sized (0.01 to 0.1%). This sequence joins TRBV19 and TRBJ1-1; tentative D call: TRBD1 (5 bases). Germline CDR1 LNHDA, CDR2 SQIVND (reference sequence). With 5 bases removed from V and 0 bases from J, the gap between germline ends came to 7 bases. The CDR3 has 13 residues. CDR3 protein: CASSGGVNTEAFF. The CDR3 nucleotides read TGTGCCAGTAGTGGGGGGGTGAACACTGAAGCTTTCTTT.

The sample holds many counts of this clonotype. V gene TRBV6-6 combines with J gene TRBJ2-7, with 7 bases that match TRBD1. The CDR3 extends over 14 amino acids. Trimming took 7 bases from V and 0 from J; bases not matched to a gene: 6. Germline V gene data show CDR1 as MNHNY and CDR2 as SVGAGI (reference sequence). The chain's CDR3 is CASKGGQASYEQYF. CDR3 nucleotides: TGTGCCAGCAAAGGAGGACAGGCCTCCTACGAGCAGTACTTC.

Relative to its sample, this clonotype is medium-sized. The rearrangement links TRBV10-3 to TRBJ1-1; 7 nucleotides match TRBD1. Trimming took 8 bases from V and 1 from J; bases not matched to a gene: 4. Germline loops: CDR1 ENHRY, CDR2 SYGVKD. The length of the CDR3 is 13 residues. CDR3 amino acids: CAILQGENTEAFF. For the CDR3, the DNA is TGTGCCATCCTCCAGGGGGAGAACACTGAAGCTTTCTTT.

By share, this clonotype ranks as medium-sized. The chain has TRBV29-1 and TRBJ2-1, with a tentative D call TRBD2 (5 bases). V gave up 3 bases and J gave up 5 bases, with 14 bases separating them. Germline CDR1 and CDR2: SQVTM and ANQGSEA. The CDR3 totals 14 residues. This chain's CDR3 is CSVELIRGNNEQFF. In nucleotides, the CDR3 is TGCAGCGTTGAGTTGATCCGGGGTAACAATGAGCAGTTCTTC.

This clonotype was recorded a few times. The genes are TRBV6-2 or TRBV6-3 and TRBJ2-7; D not certain. The V gene's germline CDR1 is MNHEY and CDR2 SVGEGT. The length of the CDR3 is 11 residues. V dropped 6 bases and J dropped 5 bases, with 8 bases sitting between them. The CDR3 region has the DNA TGTGCCAGCAGCCCGTCTCACGAGCAGTACTTC. This encodes CASSPSHEQYF.

This chain links TRBV12-5 with TRBJ2-7, with 8 bases lining up with TRBD1. V lost 1 base, J lost 7 bases, and 12 bases stayed unmatched. The CDR3 length is 16 residues. Per the germline V gene, CDR1 is LGHNT and CDR2 is FRNRAP. CDR3 sequence (DNA): TGTGCTAGTGGTTTGGCCTTTCAGGGACAGGCTCGGGAGCAGTACTTC. Amino acids: CASGLAFQGQAREQYF.

This clonotype was seen ten or more times. The CDR3 nucleotides are TGTGCCAGCAAGGGCGACGGAAATTCACCCCTCCACTTT. This sequence encodes CASKGDGNSPLHF. The rearrangement links TRBV6-5 to TRBJ1-6; D is undetermined. In germline, CDR1 is MNHEY, CDR2 SVGAGI. The CDR3 runs 13 residues. V was pared by 7 bases and J by 7 bases, with 11 bases between.

Ten or more counts support this clonotype. The chain carries TRBV6-2 or TRBV6-3 and TRBJ1-1; D is unresolved. V was pared by 8 bases and J by 9 bases, with 16 bases between. This CDR3 comprises 12 residues. Germline V gene sequence: CDR1 MNHEY, CDR2 SVGEGT. CDR3 nucleotide sequence: TGTGCCAGCCGGAGATCGGGCCTAAAAGCTTTCTTT. Its protein is CASRRSGLKAFF.

The V call is TRBV24-1, the J call TRBJ2-4, with TRBD1 matching 8 bases. Germline V CDR1 and CDR2: KGHDR, SFDVKD. This CDR3 is 17 amino acids long. Germline trimming cut 3 bases from V and 0 bases from J; bases unmatched to any gene: 6. This CDR3 is CATSDTGQGLAKNIQYF. The CDR3 nucleotides are TGTGCCACCAGTGATACCGGACAGGGACTAGCCAAAAACATTCAGTACTTC.

This clonotype was seen only a few times. This chain uses TRBV12-3 or TRBV12-4 with TRBJ1-2; TRBD1 is a possible D gene (5 bases). The CDR3 length is 14 residues. Trimming cost V 7 bases and J 6 bases, with 18 bases left between them. CDR3 bases: TGTGCCAGCAATTTCAGGGAGGGGATCAATGGCTACACCTTC. Translating it yields CASNFREGINGYTF.